Reported below is one TCR beta chain. The target of this receptor is not known. A junction boundary mismatches the germline segment, possibly from a read error. This sample was taken from a study of T cell responses to AZD1222 COVID-19 vaccine (dated by TCRdb to about 2021). Describing the broader study: AZD1222 recipients given second doses at about 4 weeks or at about 12 weeks were pooled, since spike-specific TCR depth and breadth were not found to differ between the two schedules. TCR sequencing was performed for more than 230 trial participants, of whom roughly 200 were given two doses of AZD1222 and some 26 were given two doses of MenACWY control vaccine. Enrollment into the trials was organized by age into subgroups of 18-55, 56-69 and 70-plus years, and those subgroups contained roughly 140, 27 and 60 TCR-sequenced participants, respectively. Paper-wide results and their limitations: Nearly half of unique spike-specific TCRs reportedly recognized epitopes outside regions mutated in the B.1.351 and B.1.1.7 variants. No day 14 peak-response samples were available, so repertoires were characterized only after the peak T cell response. The whole spike protein was spanned by vaccine-associated CD4 TCRs, and dominant responses were seen in regions 160-218 and 743-854. Only five to seven AZD1222 recipients were SARS-CoV-2 seropositive at baseline, limiting conclusions about previously exposed vaccinees. A significant rise in spike-specific TCR breadth and depth was observed after two AZD1222 doses relative to day 0 and relative to MenACWY recipients. The 56-69-year group was small, and its depth increase did not reach significance, likely because of low power. Most participants were white British and females outnumbered males, and the authors suggested that clonal diversity may have been underestimated.

The CDR3 regions of human TCRbeta chains were analyzed by immunosequencing. The study's own analysis went as follows. Repertoire TCRs were checked for matches against a reference library of SARS-CoV-2-specific TCRs that had been generated using the MIRA antigen-specificity platform. Breadth meant the fraction of unique TCRs that were SARS-CoV-2-associated, whereas depth meant the fraction of total T cells that were SARS-CoV-2-associated. Using the MIRA data, each spike-specific TCR was assigned both to the spike region to which the TCR was reactive and to a CD4 or CD8 class. Log10-transformed breadth and depth values were compared by one-way ANOVA with Sidak's multiple comparisons tests. As stored in TCRdb, this immuneACCESS dataset retains in-frame rearrangements with V and J assigned. A fraction of the clones does not appear; measured against another copy, unresolved V genes explain less than half of the discrepancy, and the remainder lacks a known reason. D and trimming come from the DNA, and the V and J calls and clone size come from that table. Present in this sample are about 56,000 clones, 75% to 90% of which were seen just once. The ten top clones hold roughly 15% of the sample.

CDR1 and CDR2, per the germline V gene, are MNHEY and SVGAGI. The CDR3 has 13 amino acids, counting the end cysteine and phenylalanine. Solely the CDR3 DNA is kept, with 39 bases framed from the first base. The sample's time point label is to be understood as: baseline before first vaccination. The vaccinee samples were drawn from two UK trials, COV001 and COV002, one of which was a single-blind randomized controlled phase 2/3 trial testing AZD1222 (ChAdOx1 nCoV-19) in healthy adults. Trial participant PBMC samples were collected at day 0 and day 28 after the second dose for TCRbeta chain sequencing.

The clonotype comes from an adult in good health. The sequencing used peripheral blood, collected on day 0 of AZD1222 vaccination. Recombination linked TRBV6-5 to TRBJ1-5; TRBD1 fits 9 bases in the junction. The nucleotide sequence is given as TGTGCCACCGGGACAGGGAGCAGTCAGCCCCAGCATTTT. Its product reads: CATGTGSSQPQHF.